This record looks at one T cell receptor beta chain sequence and its context. The data were obtained in a study of blood T cell repertoires in COVID-19. Turning to the study itself: There were acute and convalescent COVID-19 samples, and they came from the United States, Italy and Spain.

The CDR3 has 17 residues. The V segment lost 2 bases and the J segment 5 bases; nucleotides outside the gene matches: 16. From germline, CDR1 is GTSNPN and CDR2 SVGIG (reference sequence). Profiled with immunoSEQ multiplex PCR; TCRdb holds only in-frame clones, not every one. The table lists 250,000 to 350,000 clones, more than 70% of them singletons. What was sequenced was peripheral blood. This chain links TRBV30 with TRBJ2-7, with 9 bases fitting TRBD2. The receptor was isolated from a woman aged 45-60 years with acute or convalescent COVID-19. The CDR3 coding sequence is TGTGCCTGGAGTAGGGCTGTTAGTAGCGGGAGTTTCAACGAGCAGTACTTC. This encodes CAWSRAVSSGSFNEQYF.